A single sample is the source of the 4 T cell receptor beta chains below, sequenced in a study of blood T cell repertoires in COVID-19. The repertoire was sequenced with immunoSEQ multiplex PCR; TCRdb's copy has only in-frame clones and lacks some. Of about 150,000 clones listed, about 83% are singletons. Sequenced material: peripheral blood. The receptors were gathered from an older man who had recovered from COVID-19.

The chain combines TRBV19 with TRBJ2-1; the match to TRBD2 covers 10 bases. The CDR3 runs to 16 residues. V gave up 8 bases and J gave up 7 bases; unmatched junction bases: 14. CDR1 LNHDA and CDR2 SQIVND come from the germline V gene (reference sequence). CDR3 sequence: CASAPPSSGRANEQFF. As DNA, the CDR3 is TGTGCCAGTGCCCCCCCCTCAAGCGGGAGGGCTAATGAGCAGTTCTTC.

The chain joins TRBV2 to TRBJ1-2; D unclear. Germline lookup yields CDR1 SNHLY and CDR2 FYNNEI. The V gene lost 1 base and the J gene lost 5 bases, with 8 bases spanning the gap. CDR3 length equals 13 residues. The CDR3 DNA sequence: TGTGCCAGCAGTGAAGTGGCCGCTTATGGCTACACCTTC. Its translation: CASSEVAAYGYTF.

The rearrangement joins TRBV28 to TRBJ2-1; 8 bases are a match to TRBD1. V dropped 3 bases and J dropped 8; count of bases not matched to a gene: 3. There are 13 residues in the CDR3. The germline V gene has CDR1 MDHEN and CDR2 SYDVKM. CDR3 DNA sequence: TGTGCCAGCAGTTTGTTACAGGGGGATGAGCAGTTCTTC. Protein: CASSLLQGDEQFF.

The chain combines TRBV19 with TRBJ1-5; TRBD1 matches at 9 bases. Germline assignment: CDR1 LNHDA and CDR2 SQIVND (reference sequence). The V segment lost 8 bases and the J segment 2 bases; nucleotides outside the gene matches: 16. The CDR3 runs to 18 residues. The CDR3 DNA follows: TGTGCCAGTTCCAGTCCCGGGACAGGGAACGTGGGCAATCAGCCCCAGCATTTT. This gives the protein CASSSPGTGNVGNQPQHF.